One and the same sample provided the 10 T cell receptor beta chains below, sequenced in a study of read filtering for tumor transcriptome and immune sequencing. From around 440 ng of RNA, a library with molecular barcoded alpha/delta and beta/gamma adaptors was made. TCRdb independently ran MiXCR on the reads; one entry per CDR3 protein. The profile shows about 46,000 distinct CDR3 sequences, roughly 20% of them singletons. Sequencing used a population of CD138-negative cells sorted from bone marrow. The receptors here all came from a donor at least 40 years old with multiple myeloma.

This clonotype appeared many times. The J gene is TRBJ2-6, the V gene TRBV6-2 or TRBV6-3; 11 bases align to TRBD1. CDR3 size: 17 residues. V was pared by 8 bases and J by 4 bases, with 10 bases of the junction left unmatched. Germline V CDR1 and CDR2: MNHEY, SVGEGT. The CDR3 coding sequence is TGTGCCAGCGGACCGGGACAGGGGGTTTCAGGGGCCAACGTCCTGACTTTC. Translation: CASGPGQGVSGANVLTF.

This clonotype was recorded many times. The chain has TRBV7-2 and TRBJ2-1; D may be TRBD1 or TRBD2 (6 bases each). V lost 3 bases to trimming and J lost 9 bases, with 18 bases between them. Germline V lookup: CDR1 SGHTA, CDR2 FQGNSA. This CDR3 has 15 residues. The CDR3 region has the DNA TGTGCCAGCAGCTTCGGGGGCGTTGGTGTTAGTGAGCAGTTCTTC. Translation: CASSFGGVGVSEQFF. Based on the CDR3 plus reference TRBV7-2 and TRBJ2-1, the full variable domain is GAGVSQSPSNKVTEKGKDVELRCDPISGHTALYWYRQSLGQGLEFLIYFQGNSAPDKSGLPSDRFSAERTGGSVSTLTIQRTQQEDSAVYLCASSFGGVGVSEQFFGPGTRLTVL.

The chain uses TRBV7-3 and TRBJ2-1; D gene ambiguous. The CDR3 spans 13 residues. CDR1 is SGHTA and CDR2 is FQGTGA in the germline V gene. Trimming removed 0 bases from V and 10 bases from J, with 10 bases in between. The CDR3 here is CASSLTGRGEQFF. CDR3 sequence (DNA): TGTGCCAGCAGCTTAACGGGCCGAGGCGAGCAGTTCTTC.

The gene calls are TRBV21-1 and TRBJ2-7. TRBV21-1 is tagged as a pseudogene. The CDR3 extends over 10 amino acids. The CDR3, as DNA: TGTGCCAGCCTTAGAAGTGAGCAGTACTTC. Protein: CASLRSEQYF.

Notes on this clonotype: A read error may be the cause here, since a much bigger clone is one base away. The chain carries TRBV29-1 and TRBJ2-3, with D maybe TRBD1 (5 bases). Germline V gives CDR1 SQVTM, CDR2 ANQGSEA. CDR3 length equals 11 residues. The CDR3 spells CSVGSTGTQYF. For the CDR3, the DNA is TGCAGCGTCGGAAGCACAGGTACGCAGTATTTT.

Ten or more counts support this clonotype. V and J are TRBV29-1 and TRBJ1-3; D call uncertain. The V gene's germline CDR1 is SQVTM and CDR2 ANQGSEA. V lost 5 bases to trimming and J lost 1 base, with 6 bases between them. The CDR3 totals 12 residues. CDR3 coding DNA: TGCAGCGTTTTACAGTCTGGAAACACCATATATTTT. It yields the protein CSVLQSGNTIYF.

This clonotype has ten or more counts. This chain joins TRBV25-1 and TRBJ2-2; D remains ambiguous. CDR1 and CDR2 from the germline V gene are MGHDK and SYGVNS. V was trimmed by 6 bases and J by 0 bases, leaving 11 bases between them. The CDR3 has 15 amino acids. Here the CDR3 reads CASRVDGSNTGELFF. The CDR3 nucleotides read TGTGCCAGCAGGGTGGACGGATCGAACACCGGGGAGCTGTTTTTT.

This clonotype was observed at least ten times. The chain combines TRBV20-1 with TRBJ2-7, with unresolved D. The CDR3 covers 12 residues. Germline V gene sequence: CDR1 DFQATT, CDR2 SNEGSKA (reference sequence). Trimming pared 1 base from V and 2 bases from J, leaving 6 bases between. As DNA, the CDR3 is TGCAGTGCTAGAGGGGTACCCTACGAGCAGTACTTC. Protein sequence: CSARGVPYEQYF.

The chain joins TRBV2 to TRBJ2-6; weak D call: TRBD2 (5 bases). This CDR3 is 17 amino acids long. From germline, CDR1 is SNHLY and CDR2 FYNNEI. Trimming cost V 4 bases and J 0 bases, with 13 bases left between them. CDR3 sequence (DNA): TGTGCCAGCAGTGTTCGGGGTTTCGCCTCTGGGGCCAACGTCCTGACTTTC. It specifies CASSVRGFASGANVLTF.

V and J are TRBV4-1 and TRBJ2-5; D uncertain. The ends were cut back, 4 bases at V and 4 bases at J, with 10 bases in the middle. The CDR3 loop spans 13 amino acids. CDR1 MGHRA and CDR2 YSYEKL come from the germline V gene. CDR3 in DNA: TGCGCCAGCAGCCCGAGCACCCCAGAGACCCAGTACTTC. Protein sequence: CASSPSTPETQYF.